These 30 T cell receptor beta chains originate from one sample sequenced in a study of T cell responses to AZD1222 COVID-19 vaccine. Clones were sequenced by immunoSEQ multiplex PCR, and TCRdb holds only the in-frame ones, with some missing. The sample holds 56,000 or so clones, 70% to 90% seen once. This material consisted of peripheral blood, taken on day 0 of AZD1222 vaccination. The receptors originated from an adult in good health.

CDR3 DNA: TGTGCCAGCAGCGTAGAAGGATCGTTATTCTCCTACAATGAGCAGTTCTTC. Its protein is CASSVEGSLFSYNEQFF. The genes are TRBV9 and TRBJ2-1; D gene uncertain. The CDR3 consists of 17 residues. Germline assignment: CDR1 SGDLS and CDR2 YYNGEE. Trimming removed 0 bases at V and 0 bases at J, with 13 bases between.

The gene calls are TRBV11-2 and TRBJ2-5; 12 nucleotides match TRBD2. This CDR3 region has 15 residues. The germline gives CDR1 SGHAT, CDR2 FQNNGV. After removal of 1 base from V and 5 bases from J, the junction contained 2 bases not matched to a gene. The CDR3 spells CASSLGLAGGETQYF. The CDR3, as DNA: TGTGCCAGCAGCTTAGGCCTAGCGGGGGGGGAGACCCAGTACTTC.

This chain connects TRBV13 to TRBJ1-1; D not resolved. CDR1 is PRHDT, CDR2 FYEKMQ, per germline (reference sequence). The CDR3 is 13 residues long. V was shortened by 5 bases and J by 5 bases, with 12 bases between the two germline ends. CDR3: CASSPTWGTEAFF. CDR3 DNA sequence: TGTGCCAGCAGCCCGACCTGGGGAACTGAAGCTTTCTTT.

This chain links TRBV11-2 with TRBJ1-2; a possible D gene is TRBD1 (5 bases). CDR1 is SGHAT, CDR2 FQNNGV, per germline. CDR3 length: 14 residues. V was clipped by 3 bases and J by 2 bases, with 10 bases between them. The CDR3 loop reads CASSLNRFNYGYTF. CDR3 in DNA: TGTGCCAGCAGCTTGAACAGGTTCAACTATGGCTACACCTTC. Drawing the rest from reference TRBV11-2 and TRBJ1-2, the complete variable domain is EAGVAQSPRYKIIEKRQSVAFWCNPISGHATLYWYQQILGQGPKLLIQFQNNGVVDDSQLPKDRFSAERLKGVDSTLKIQPAKLEDSAVYLCASSLNRFNYGYTFGSGTRLTVV.

The V gene is TRBV7-2, the J gene TRBJ2-7; the D gene is possibly TRBD1 (5 bases). The CDR3 loop spans 16 amino acids. Germline V gene sequence: CDR1 SGHTA, CDR2 FQGNSA. The ends were cut back, 4 bases at V and 0 bases at J, with 16 bases in the middle. CDR3 in DNA: TGTGCCAGCAGCTATTCAACAGGCGCGAGCTCCTACGAGCAGTACTTC. It encodes CASSYSTGASSYEQYF.

This clone has a single count. This chain links TRBV19 with TRBJ2-2; D gene uncertain. With 5 bases removed from V and 3 bases from J, the gap between germline ends came to 10 bases. The CDR3 covers 14 residues. Germline V lookup: CDR1 LNHDA, CDR2 SQIVND (reference sequence). The chain's CDR3 is CASSSADDTGELFF. DNA for the CDR3: TGTGCCAGTAGTTCAGCAGATGACACCGGGGAGCTGTTTTTT.

This chain connects TRBV5-1 to TRBJ2-7; TRBD1 agrees at 7 bases. V was clipped by 0 bases and J by 3 bases; unmatched bases: 9. The CDR3 covers 16 residues. Germline-derived CDR1 and CDR2 are SGHRS and YFSETQ. The CDR3 DNA reads TGCGCCAGCAGCTTGGGGGGACCGGGACAGCTCTACGAGCAGTACTTC. Protein sequence: CASSLGGPGQLYEQYF.

This rearrangement joins TRBV28 to TRBJ1-6; TRBD1 is a possible D gene (6 bases). CDR3 length: 11 residues. The V end was cut by 7 bases, the J end by 11 bases, with 9 bases between. Germline V gene sequence: CDR1 MDHEN, CDR2 SYDVKM. CDR3 coding DNA: TGTGCCAGCACTTCAGGGGCACCCCTCCACTTT. It encodes CASTSGAPLHF. The complete variable domain, with remaining parts taken from reference TRBV28 and TRBJ1-6, reads DVKVTQSSRYLVKRTGEKVFLECVQDMDHENMFWYRQDPGLGLRLIYFSYDVKMKEKGDIPEGYSVSREKKERFSLILESASTNQTSMYLCASTSGAPLHFGNGTRLTVT.

J is TRBJ2-6 and V is TRBV7-3; TRBD2 agrees at 7 bases. With 4 bases clipped from V and 2 bases from J, the junction kept 2 bases outside the gene matches. This CDR3 spans 15 amino acids. From germline, CDR1 is SGHTA and CDR2 FQGTGA. The CDR3 loop reads CASSSAGAGANVLTF. CDR3 nucleotide sequence: TGTGCCAGCAGCTCCGCGGGGGCTGGGGCCAACGTCCTGACTTTC.

The chain employs TRBV19 and TRBJ1-5; 10 bases map to TRBD1. Unmatched junction bases numbered 3, after V lost 5 bases and J lost 5 bases. The CDR3 spans 14 residues. The germline V gene has CDR1 LNHDA and CDR2 SQIVND (reference sequence). CDR3 sequence (DNA): TGTGCCAGTAGTCTAGGGACAGGGGATCAGCCCCAGCATTTT. Amino acids: CASSLGTGDQPQHF.

The chain uses TRBV6-5 and TRBJ1-1, with D uncertain. The V gene lost 0 bases and the J gene lost 3 bases, with 14 bases spanning the gap. Germline V lookup: CDR1 MNHEY, CDR2 SVGAGI. The length of the CDR3 is 16 residues. The CDR3 loop reads CASSYSKSLWDTEAFF. The CDR3 DNA reads TGTGCCAGCAGTTACTCGAAGTCACTCTGGGACACTGAAGCTTTCTTT.

The chain employs TRBV5-4 and TRBJ1-2; 8 bases agree with TRBD1. CDR1 and CDR2 (germline): SGHNT, YYREEE (reference sequence). After removal of 0 bases from V and 4 bases from J, the junction contained 5 bases not matched to a gene. The length of the CDR3 is 15 residues. Here the CDR3 reads CASSLGGGQVYGYTF. The CDR3 DNA sequence: TGTGCCAGCAGCTTGGGGGGGGGACAGGTCTATGGCTACACCTTC.

The chain carries TRBV3-1 (or the pseudogene TRBV3-2) and TRBJ1-1; weak D call: TRBD1 (5 bases). The CDR3 is 13 residues long. V was cut by 2 bases and J by 10 bases, with 14 bases left in between. The germline V gene encodes CDR1 LGHDT and CDR2 YNNKEL (reference sequence). The CDR3 DNA follows: TGTGCCAGCAGCCAAAAGGGGCGCCTGGGAGCTTTCTTT. Translation: CASSQKGRLGAFF.

The CDR3 nucleotides are TGTGCCAGCTCACCACTAGCGGTCACCGGGACAGGGGGCTTGCAGCCCCAGCATTTT. As protein: CASSPLAVTGTGGLQPQHF. The chain links TRBV18 to TRBJ1-5; 12 bases match TRBD1. CDR1 KGHSH and CDR2 LQKENI come from the germline V gene. Trimming removed 1 base from V and 7 bases from J; junction bases left unmatched: 14. The length of the CDR3 is 19 residues.

The chain combines TRBV5-1 with TRBJ1-1; D is unresolved. Germline CDR1 reads SGHRS; CDR2 reads YFSETQ. CDR3 length equals 16 residues. V lost 2 bases and J 2 bases, leaving 16 bases between the germline ends. The CDR3 loop is CASSFRSRFFNTEAFF. Here the CDR3 DNA reads TGCGCCAGCAGCTTTAGATCACGATTCTTTAACACTGAAGCTTTCTTT.

The CDR3 coding sequence is TGTGCCAGCAGGCCGACGGCTAACTATGGCTACACCTTC. Its translation: CASRPTANYGYTF. The rearrangement links TRBV28 to TRBJ1-2; D gene unclear. Trimming pared 6 bases from V and 0 bases from J, leaving 8 bases between. The CDR3 covers 13 residues. The germline V gene encodes CDR1 MDHEN and CDR2 SYDVKM.

This clone turned up a few times. The CDR3 loop is CASSTTELTDSNTGELFF. The DNA of the CDR3 is TGTGCCAGCAGCACTACTGAACTGACAGACTCGAACACCGGGGAGCTGTTTTTT. The genes are TRBV2 and TRBJ2-2; D possibly corresponds to TRBD1 (5 bases). The CDR3 is 18 residues long. V was shortened by 6 bases and J by 0 bases, with 20 bases between the two germline ends. Germline-derived CDR1 and CDR2 are SNHLY and FYNNEI. Combining the CDR3 with reference TRBV2 and TRBJ2-2 gives the whole variable domain EPEVTQTPSHQVTQMGQEVILRCVPISNHLYFYWYRQILGQKVEFLVSFYNNEISEKSEIFDDQFSVERPDGSNFTLKIRSTKLEDSAMYFCASSTTELTDSNTGELFFGEGSRLTVL.

The chain couples TRBV5-1 to TRBJ2-7; TRBD1 matches at 7 bases. The CDR3 extends over 14 amino acids. The V segment lost 2 bases and the J segment 3 bases; nucleotides outside the gene matches: 5. Germline values: CDR1 SGHRS, CDR2 YFSETQ. The CDR3: CASSFGDRGYEQYF. The CDR3 nucleotides read TGCGCCAGCAGCTTTGGGGACAGAGGCTACGAGCAGTACTTC.

The J gene is TRBJ1-2, the V gene TRBV5-1; 8 positions match TRBD1. The germline V gene encodes CDR1 SGHRS and CDR2 YFSETQ. There are 14 residues in the CDR3. V lost 1 base to trimming and J lost 4 bases; unmatched junction nucleotides: 3. The CDR3 coding sequence is TGCGCCAGCAGCTTGTTGGACAGGGCCTATGGCTACACCTTC. It specifies CASSLLDRAYGYTF.

V and J are TRBV7-9 and TRBJ1-2, with TRBD1 matching over 10 bases. V shed 5 bases and J 8 bases; nucleotides not matched to a gene: 8. This CDR3 contains 14 residues. In germline, CDR1 is SEHNR, CDR2 FQNEAQ (reference sequence). This CDR3 is CASSLGTGVDGYTF. DNA of the CDR3: TGTGCCAGCAGCCTAGGGACAGGGGTTGACGGCTACACCTTC. Variable domain in full (rest from reference TRBV7-9 and TRBJ1-2): DTGVSQNPRHKITKRGQNVTFRCDPISEHNRLYWYRQTLGQGPEFLTYFQNEAQLEKSRLLSDRFSAERPKGSFSTLEIQRTEQGDSAMYLCASSLGTGVDGYTFGSGTRLTVV.

This clone was observed once. V usage is TRBV30 and J usage is TRBJ2-7; D is uncertain. The CDR3 sequence is 11 residues long. V lost 8 bases, J lost 4 bases, and 12 bases lay in between. Germline assignment: CDR1 GTSNPN and CDR2 SVGIG (reference sequence). The CDR3 coding sequence is TGTGCCAGACAAGACGGTTACGAGCAGTACTTC. It encodes CARQDGYEQYF.

This clone was seen only a few times. The rearrangement uses TRBV6-1 and TRBJ2-7; D not certain. The V gene's germline CDR1 is MNHNS and CDR2 SASEGT. V was trimmed by 3 bases and J by 2 bases, leaving 14 bases between them. The CDR3 has 15 amino acids. CDR3 sequence (DNA): TGTGCCAGCAGTGATATCATGGGGATAACCTACGAGCAGTACTTC. Translating gives CASSDIMGITYEQYF.

The J gene is TRBJ2-3, the V gene TRBV6-5, with 10 positions matching TRBD1. V trimming: 7 bases; J trimming: 5 bases; junction bases outside the gene matches: 9. Germline values: CDR1 MNHEY, CDR2 SVGAGI. The CDR3 totals 15 residues. The CDR3 sequence: CASKIRQGAVDTQYF. The CDR3 DNA reads TGTGCCAGCAAGATAAGACAGGGGGCCGTAGATACGCAGTATTTT.

The chain is built from TRBV5-1 and TRBJ1-3; unclear D gene. The CDR3 consists of 14 residues. V lost 0 bases and J lost 4, with 8 bases in between. Germline V gene lookup returns CDR1 SGHRS and CDR2 YFSETQ. CDR3 region: CASSLAGRGNTIYF. As DNA, the CDR3 is TGCGCCAGCAGCTTGGCCGGACGAGGAAACACCATATATTTT. The complete variable domain, with remaining parts taken from reference TRBV5-1 and TRBJ1-3, reads KAGVTQTPRYLIKTRGQQVTLSCSPISGHRSVSWYQQTPGQGLQFLFEYFSETQRNKGNFPGRFSGRQFSNSRSEMNVSTLELGDSALYLCASSLAGRGNTIYFGEGSWLTVV.

This sequence joins TRBV19 and TRBJ1-5, with 8 bases matching TRBD1. The CDR3 runs 14 residues. V lost 6 bases, J lost 6 bases, and 7 bases stayed unmatched. CDR1 LNHDA and CDR2 SQIVND come from the germline V gene (reference sequence). The CDR3 loop is CASRAGGDVQPQHF. CDR3 nucleotides: TGTGCCAGTAGAGCAGGGGGCGACGTTCAGCCCCAGCATTTT.

CDR3 coding DNA: TGTGCCAGTAGTATAGCGGCAGGGACTAATTCACCCCTCCACTTT. Translated: CASSIAAGTNSPLHF. V is TRBV19 and J is TRBJ1-6; tentatively, D is TRBD1 (5 bases). V lost 1 base, J lost 6 bases, and 10 bases lay in between. The germline V gene has CDR1 LNHDA and CDR2 SQIVND (reference sequence). This CDR3 spans 15 amino acids.

V is TRBV7-9 and J is TRBJ2-3; 8 positions agree with TRBD1. The ends lost 4 bases at V and 3 bases at J; junction bases unmatched: 15. The CDR3 totals 18 residues. Germline loops: CDR1 SEHNR, CDR2 FQNEAQ (reference sequence). For the CDR3, the DNA is TGTGCCAGCAGCTCCTATCCAACGACAGGGGATCGTACAGATACGCAGTATTTT. The encoded protein is CASSSYPTTGDRTDTQYF.

The rearrangement joins TRBV27 to TRBJ2-3, with 8 bases lining up with TRBD1. This CDR3 has 16 amino acids. The germline CDR1 and CDR2 sequences are MNHEY and SMNVEV (reference sequence). Germline trimming cut 4 bases from V and 6 bases from J; bases unmatched to any gene: 12. The CDR3 DNA sequence: TGTGCCAGCAGTTCCCCCGGACAGGGTTTTGCGGATACGCAGTATTTT. This gives the protein CASSSPGQGFADTQYF.

This sequence joins TRBV6-5 and TRBJ2-7, with D unclear. The CDR3 loop spans 15 amino acids. The V gene lost 8 bases and the J gene lost 2 bases, with 19 bases spanning the gap. CDR1 MNHEY and CDR2 SVGAGI come from the germline V gene. In DNA form, the CDR3 reads TGTGCCAGCCGCTTGGGGTACTTGAAGACCTACGAGCAGTACTTC. It specifies CASRLGYLKTYEQYF.

This clone was observed a handful of times. The gene calls are TRBV10-1 and TRBJ2-1, with D perhaps TRBD1 (5 bases). CDR3 size: 14 residues. Germline CDR1 WNHNN, CDR2 SYGVQD (reference sequence). V lost 9 bases to trimming and J lost 3 bases, with 15 bases between them. The CDR3 reads CARQNLTVYNEQFF. The CDR3 nucleotides read TGCGCCAGACAGAACCTGACAGTCTACAATGAGCAGTTCTTC.